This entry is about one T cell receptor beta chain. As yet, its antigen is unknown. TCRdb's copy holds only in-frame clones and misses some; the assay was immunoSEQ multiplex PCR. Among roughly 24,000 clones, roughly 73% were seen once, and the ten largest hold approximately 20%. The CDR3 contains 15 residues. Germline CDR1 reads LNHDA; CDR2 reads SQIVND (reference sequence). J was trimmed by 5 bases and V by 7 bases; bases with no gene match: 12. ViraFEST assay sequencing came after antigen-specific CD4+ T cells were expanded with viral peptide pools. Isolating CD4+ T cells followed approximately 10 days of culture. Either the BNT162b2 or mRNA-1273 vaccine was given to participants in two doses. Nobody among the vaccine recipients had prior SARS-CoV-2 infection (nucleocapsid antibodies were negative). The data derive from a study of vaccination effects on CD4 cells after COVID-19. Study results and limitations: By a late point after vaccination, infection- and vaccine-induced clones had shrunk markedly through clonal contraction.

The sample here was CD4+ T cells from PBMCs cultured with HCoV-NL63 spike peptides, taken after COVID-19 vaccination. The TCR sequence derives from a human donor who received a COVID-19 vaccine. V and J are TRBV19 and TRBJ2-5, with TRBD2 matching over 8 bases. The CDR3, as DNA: TGTGCCAGTACCTCCTCGGGGGGGAGAGAGGAGACCCAGTACTTC. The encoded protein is CASTSSGGREETQYF.